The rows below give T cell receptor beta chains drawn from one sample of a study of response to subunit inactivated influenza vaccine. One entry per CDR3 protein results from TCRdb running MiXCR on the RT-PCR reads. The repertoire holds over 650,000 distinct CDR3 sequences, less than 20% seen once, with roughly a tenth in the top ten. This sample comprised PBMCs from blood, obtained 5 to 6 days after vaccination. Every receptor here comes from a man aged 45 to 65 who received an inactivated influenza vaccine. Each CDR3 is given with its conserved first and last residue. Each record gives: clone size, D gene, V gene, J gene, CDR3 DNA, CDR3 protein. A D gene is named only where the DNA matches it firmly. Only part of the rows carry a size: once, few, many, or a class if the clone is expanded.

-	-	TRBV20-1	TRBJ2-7	TGCAGTGCTAGGTCCAGGGAACGGGTCGAGCAGTACTTC	CSARSRERVEQYF
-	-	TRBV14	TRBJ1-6	TGTGCCAGCAGCCCTCGATTTGGTTCCTCGGCCCTCCACTTT	CASSPRFGSSALHF
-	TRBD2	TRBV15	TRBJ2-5	TGTGCCACCAGCAGAGCGGGGGGGCTCTTAGAGACCCAGTACTTC	CATSRAGGLLETQYF
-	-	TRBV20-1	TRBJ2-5	TGCAGTGCTAGGGTACAGGGCAGGGAGACCCAGTACTTC	CSARVQGRETQYF
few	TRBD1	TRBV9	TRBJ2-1	TGTGCCAGCAGCGTAGGGACAGGGACTGAGCAGTTCTTC	CASSVGTGTEQFF
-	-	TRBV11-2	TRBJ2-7	TGTGCCAGCAGCTTAGCTTACGGCCTTACCTACGAGCAGTACTTC	CASSLAYGLTYEQYF
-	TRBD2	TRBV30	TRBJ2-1	TGTGCCTGGAGCGGGAGGGGCTACAATGAGCAGTTCTTC	CAWSGRGYNEQFF
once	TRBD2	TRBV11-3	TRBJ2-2	TGTGCCAGCAGCTCGGGACTAGGGAGGAAGCCCGGGGAGCTGTTTTTT	CASSSGLGRKPGELFF
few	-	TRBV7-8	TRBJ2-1	TGTGCCAGCAACCAAGCGGAGAATGAGCAGTTCTTC	CASNQAENEQFF
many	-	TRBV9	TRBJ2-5	TGTGCCAGCAGCGTAGGAGGGGAGTCCGGGAAGACCCAGTACTTC	CASSVGGESGKTQYF
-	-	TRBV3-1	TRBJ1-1	TGTGCCAGCAGCCAAGCCGGGGGGGCGAGGACTGAAGCTTTCTTT	CASSQAGGARTEAFF
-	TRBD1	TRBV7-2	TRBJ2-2	TGTGCCAGCAGACGCGACAGGGAGCAAGGCGGGGAGCTGTTTTTT	CASRRDREQGGELFF
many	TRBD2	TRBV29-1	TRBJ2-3	TGCAGCGTCAAAATAGCGGGGGGCCCCACAGATACGCAGTATTTT	CSVKIAGGPTDTQYF
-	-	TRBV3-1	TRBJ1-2	TGTGCCAGCAGCCCCCGTTCCGGCCTGGGGGGCTACACCTTC	CASSPRSGLGGYTF
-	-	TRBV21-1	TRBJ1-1	TGTGCCAGCAGCAACGAGGGGGCTCGAGACACTGAAGCTTTCTTT	CASSNEGARDTEAFF
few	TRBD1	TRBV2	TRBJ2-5	TGTGCCAGCAGTGCTGACAGGGCCGCAAAGACCCAGTACTTC	CASSADRAAKTQYF
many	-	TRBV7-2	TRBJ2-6	TGTGCCAGCAGCAATTCGGGGTCCTACTCTGGGGCCAACGTCCTGACTTTC	CASSNSGSYSGANVLTF
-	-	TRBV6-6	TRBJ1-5	TGTGCCAGCAGCGAGGACAGCAGGATCTTACATTTT	CASSEDSRILHF
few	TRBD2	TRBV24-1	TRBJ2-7	TGTGCCACCAGTGATTTGCCCTATTTAGCGGGAGAGTACTACGAGCAGTACTTC	CATSDLPYLAGEYYEQYF
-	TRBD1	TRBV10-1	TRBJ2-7	TGCGTCACAGGGGACCGGCACGAGCAGTACTTC	CVTGDRHEQYF
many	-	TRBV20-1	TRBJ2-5	TGCAGTGCCAGGGAACCAGGGGTATGGGACCAAGAGACCCAGTACTTC	CSAREPGVWDQETQYF
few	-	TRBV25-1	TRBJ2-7	TGTGCCAGCAGTGAATTGACAGGGACTACCTACGAGCAGTACTTC	CASSELTGTTYEQYF
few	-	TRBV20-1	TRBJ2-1	TGCAGTGCTAAGGGTTCGGTGAGCAATGAGCAGTTCTTC	CSAKGSVSNEQFF
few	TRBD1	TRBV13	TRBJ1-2	TGTGCCAGCAGCCGGGGACAGGGGGATGGCTACACCTTC	CASSRGQGDGYTF
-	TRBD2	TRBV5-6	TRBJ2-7	TGTGCCAGCAGCGGGTCCGGACTAGCTCACTACGAGCAGTACTTC	CASSGSGLAHYEQYF
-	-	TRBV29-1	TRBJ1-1	TGCAGCGGAAAACAGGGTGGGAGGGCTGAAGCTTTCTTT	CSGKQGGRAEAFF
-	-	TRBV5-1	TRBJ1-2	TGCGCCAGCAGCTTAGGGGGACCCGCCTATGGCTACACCTTC	CASSLGGPAYGYTF
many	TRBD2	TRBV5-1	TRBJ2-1	TGCGCCAGCAGCTTGGAATGGACTAGCGGGGGGGGTGAGCAGTTCTTC	CASSLEWTSGGGEQFF
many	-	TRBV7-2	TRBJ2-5	TGTGCCAGCTCACGAGGCACTCAAGAGACCCAGTACTTC	CASSRGTQETQYF
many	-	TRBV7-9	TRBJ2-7	TGTGCCAGCAGCCCAACATGGGGGGCCTCCTACGAGCAGTACTTC	CASSPTWGASYEQYF
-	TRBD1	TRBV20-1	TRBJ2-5	TGCAGTGCTAGAGTAGGACAGGCGACCCAGACCCAGTACTTC	CSARVGQATQTQYF
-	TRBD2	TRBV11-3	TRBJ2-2	TGTGCCAGCAGCTCAGAGACTAGCGGGGGCACCGGGGAGCTGTTTTTT	CASSSETSGGTGELFF
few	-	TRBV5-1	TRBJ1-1	TGCGCCAGCAGCTTAGAACTGGGACATAAGAACACTGAAGCTTTCTTT	CASSLELGHKNTEAFF